This TCR beta chain was sequenced in a study of cytomegalovirus exposure and HLA in healthy donors. Regarding this clone: Its target is not known.

Both 60 Vbeta primers and 13 Jbeta primers went into the PCR. Generated by immunoSEQ multiplex PCR, the TCRdb table keeps only in-frame clones and is missing some. The profile shows 150,000 to 200,000 clones, 75% to 80% of them singletons. Study findings and constraints: Specific recognition of CMV antigens was confirmed in vitro for a few chains (all CMV-associated). Common viral pathogens (according to a later analysis) appeared linked to several of the most significant clusters. According to a later analysis, most TCR beta chains associated with CMV appeared HLA-restricted. Later work associated fewer than 20,000 TCR beta sequences with HLA alleles at 0.05 false discovery rate.

The CDR3 runs to 15 residues. The germline V gene has CDR1 SGHNT and CDR2 YYREEE (reference sequence). V was clipped by 0 bases and J by 4 bases, with 13 bases between them. The source of this sequence is a woman aged 45-65 years in good health and CMV-seropositive. The chain joins TRBV5-4 to TRBJ2-5; maybe TRBD1 (5 bases). The sample was PBMCs. CDR3 DNA sequence: TGTGCCAGCAGCTTGGATGGCAGGGTTGGAGAGACCCAGTACTTC. This codes for CASSLDGRVGETQYF.